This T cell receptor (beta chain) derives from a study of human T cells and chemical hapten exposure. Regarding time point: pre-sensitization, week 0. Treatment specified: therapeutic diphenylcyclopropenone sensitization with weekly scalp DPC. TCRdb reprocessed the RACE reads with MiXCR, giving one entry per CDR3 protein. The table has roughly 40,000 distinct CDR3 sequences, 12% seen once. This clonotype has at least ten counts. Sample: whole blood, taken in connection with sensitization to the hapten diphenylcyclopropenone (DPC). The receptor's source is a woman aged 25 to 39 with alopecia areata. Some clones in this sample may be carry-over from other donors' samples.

DNA of the CDR3: TGTGCCAGCAGTCCCACTCTCTATGGCTACACCTTC. Translation: CASSPTLYGYTF. V is TRBV28 and J is TRBJ1-2; unclear D gene. The V and J ends lost 5 bases and 4 bases respectively, with 8 bases between them. The germline CDR1 and CDR2 sequences are MDHEN and SYDVKM. There are 12 residues in the CDR3.